The clone carrying this TCR beta chain was observed at least ten times. This sample is part of a study of early T cells in non-severe SARS-CoV-2 infection. Unmatched junction bases numbered 11, after V lost 0 bases and J lost 4 bases. The CDR3 runs 18 residues. Germline assignment: CDR1 LGHNT and CDR2 FRNRAP. cDNA molecules, individually, were tagged with unique molecular identifiers. Each CDR3 protein gets one entry after TCRdb re-called the 5' RACE reads with MiXCR. The sample has about 76,000 distinct CDR3 sequences, about 11% seen once. The receptor comes from an adult who was a healthcare worker with PCR-confirmed SARS-CoV-2 infection or an uninfected control (not recorded which). The sequenced sample consisted of whole blood. V is TRBV12-5 and J is TRBJ1-1, with 10 bases lining up with TRBD1. The CDR3 DNA is TGTGCTAGTGGTTTGGTACAATTAATGCGACAGGGGGCCACTGAAGCTTTCTTT. Translating gives CASGLVQLMRQGATEAFF.